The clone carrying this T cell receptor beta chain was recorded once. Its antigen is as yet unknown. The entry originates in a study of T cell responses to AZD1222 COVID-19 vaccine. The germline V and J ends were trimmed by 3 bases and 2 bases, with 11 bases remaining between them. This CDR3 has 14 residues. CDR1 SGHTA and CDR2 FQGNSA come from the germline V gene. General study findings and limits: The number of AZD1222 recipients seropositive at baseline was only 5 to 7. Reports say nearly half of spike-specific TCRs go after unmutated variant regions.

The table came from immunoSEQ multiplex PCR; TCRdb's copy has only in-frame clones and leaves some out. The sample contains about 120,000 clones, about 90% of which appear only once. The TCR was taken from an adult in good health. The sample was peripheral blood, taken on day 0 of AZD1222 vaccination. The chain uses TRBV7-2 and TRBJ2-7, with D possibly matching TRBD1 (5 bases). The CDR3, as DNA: TGTGCCAGCAGCTTTGGAAGGGGTCCCTACGAGCAGTACTTC. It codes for CASSFGRGPYEQYF.